This T cell receptor (beta chain) appears in the sequencing data of a study of T cell changes during pregnancy in multiple sclerosis. Repertoires were generated with immunoSEQ multiplex PCR, while TCRdb's copy carries only in-frame clones and drops some. The sample contains about 38,000 clones, roughly 90% of which appear only once. V dropped 0 bases and J dropped 8 bases, with 13 bases sitting between them. Looked up from germline, CDR1 is SEHNR and CDR2 is FQNEAQ (reference sequence). The CDR3 has 15 amino acids. The origin of this receptor is a female donor with multiple sclerosis, enrolled in a pregnancy study. Sequencing used CD8+ T cells from peripheral blood mononuclear cells, obtained in the third trimester of pregnancy. This chain uses TRBV7-9 with TRBJ1-4, with a weak D call TRBD1 (5 bases). CDR3 nucleotide sequence: TGTGCCAGCAGCTTAGCTATCCAGGGAAACGAAAAACTGTTTTTT. The encoded protein is CASSLAIQGNEKLFF. Variable domain in full (rest from reference TRBV7-9 and TRBJ1-4): DTGVSQNPRHKITKRGQNVTFRCDPISEHNRLYWYRQTLGQGPEFLTYFQNEAQLEKSRLLSDRFSAERPKGSFSTLEIQRTEQGDSAMYLCASSLAIQGNEKLFFGSGTQLSVL.